The rows below give T cell receptor beta chains drawn from one sample of a study of cytomegalovirus exposure and HLA in healthy donors. Sequencing used immunoSEQ multiplex PCR; TCRdb keeps in-frame clones, though not all of them. Here the sample spans some 110,000 clones, around 74% being singletons. The sequenced sample was PBMCs. The receptors shown here come from a woman between 40 and 55 years old in good health and CMV-seropositive. Both conserved end residues are part of each CDR3. The D gene is left open where the match is weak. Part of the rows lack a size; the others show once, few, many or a class for expanded clones.

j_call | cdr3_length | d_call | clone_size | v_call | cdr3_aa | cdr3_nt
TRBJ2-7 | 14 | NA | NA | TRBV15 | CATRTAIGGYEQYF | TGTGCCACCAGGACCGCTATAGGGGGCTACGAGCAGTACTTC
TRBJ2-1 | 17 | TRBD2 | NA | TRBV7-2 | CASSHTTTSGGGREQFF | TGTGCCAGCAGCCACACCACGACTAGCGGGGGGGGGAGGGAGCAGTTCTTC
TRBJ2-1 | 14 | NA | NA | TRBV7-6 | CASSLALVSGEQFF | TGTGCCAGCAGCTTAGCTCTTGTGTCCGGGGAGCAGTTCTTC
TRBJ2-7 | 13 | NA | NA | TRBV13 | CASSPQVRAEQYF | TGTGCCAGCAGCCCCCAGGTGAGGGCCGAGCAGTACTTC
TRBJ2-3 | 13 | NA | NA | TRBV7-8 | CASSSRFTDTQYF | TGTGCCAGCAGCTCCAGGTTTACAGATACGCAGTATTTT
TRBJ1-2 | 17 | TRBD1 | NA | TRBV5-1 | CASSLGSGGDKLYGYTF | TGCGCCAGCAGCTTGGGTTCAGGGGGTGACAAACTTTATGGCTACACCTTC
TRBJ2-1 | 12 | NA | NA | TRBV5-1 | CASSSQFGDSFF | TGCGCCAGCAGCTCCCAGTTTGGGGACTCCTTCTTC
TRBJ1-5 | 15 | NA | NA | TRBV4-1 | CASSQGRSFGQPQHF | TGCGCCAGCAGCCAAGGGCGGTCGTTCGGACAGCCCCAGCATTTT
TRBJ2-3 | 14 | NA | NA | TRBV5-1 | CASSLGEVPDTQYF | TGCGCCAGCAGCTTGGGTGAGGTACCGGATACGCAGTATTTT
TRBJ1-6 | 15 | TRBD1 | NA | TRBV5-1 | CASSWGQGMSSPLHF | TGCGCCAGCTCCTGGGGACAGGGTATGAGTTCACCCCTCCACTTT
TRBJ2-3 | 15 | NA | NA | TRBV27 | CASSLYGGDTDTQYF | TGTGCCAGCAGTTTATACGGCGGGGACACAGATACGCAGTATTTT
TRBJ2-1 | 17 | NA | NA | TRBV4-1 | CASSPQWGLSKYNEQFF | TGCGCCAGCAGCCCACAATGGGGGCTCTCAAAGTACAATGAGCAGTTCTTC
TRBJ2-1 | 18 | TRBD2 | once | TRBV13 | CASSSTLPVSGSRNEQFF | TGTGCCAGCAGCTCTACCCTCCCGGTTAGCGGGAGTAGAAATGAGCAGTTCTTC
TRBJ2-5 | 13 | TRBD2 | NA | TRBV7-3 | CASSWTSGQTQYF | TGTGCCAGCAGCTGGACTAGCGGACAGACCCAGTACTTC
TRBJ1-5 | 14 | TRBD1 | NA | TRBV15 | CATSGGQGGQPQHF | TGTGCCACCAGCGGGGGACAGGGAGGTCAGCCCCAGCATTTT
TRBJ1-1 | 15 | NA | NA | TRBV19 | CASSPPDRMNTEAFF | TGTGCCAGTAGTCCTCCTGACAGGATGAACACTGAAGCTTTCTTT
TRBJ2-7 | 12 | TRBD2 | NA | TRBV6-6 | CATSRDYYEQYF | TGTGCCACCAGCCGGGACTACTACGAGCAGTACTTC
TRBJ1-3 | 12 | NA | few | TRBV28 | CASSFERNTIYF | TGTGCCAGCAGTTTCGAGAGAAACACCATATATTTT
TRBJ1-6 | 18 | NA | NA | TRBV18 | CASSRGDIRSADDSPLHF | TGTGCCAGCTCACGGGGAGATATAAGATCGGCCGATGATTCACCCCTCCACTTT
TRBJ1-2 | 16 | NA | NA | TRBV19 | CASSTNPGVGLGGYTF | TGTGCCAGTAGTACCAACCCGGGAGTAGGGTTGGGGGGCTACACCTTC
TRBJ2-1 | 15 | TRBD2 | few | TRBV2 | CASSLTSGVGNEQFF | TGTGCCAGCAGCCTGACTAGCGGAGTAGGCAATGAGCAGTTCTTC
TRBJ1-1 | 14 | NA | once | TRBV9 | CASSSGFPNTEAFF | TGTGCCAGCAGCTCCGGGTTCCCGAACACTGAAGCTTTCTTT
TRBJ1-1 | 15 | NA | NA | TRBV2 | CASRSTGRGNTEAFF | TGTGCCAGCAGGTCAACAGGGCGTGGGAACACTGAAGCTTTCTTT
TRBJ2-5 | 13 | TRBD1 | NA | TRBV7-2 | CASSGGQLKTQYF | TGTGCCAGCAGCGGGGGACAGTTAAAGACCCAGTACTTC
TRBJ2-1 | 15 | NA | NA | TRBV19 | CASSIVATRGNEQFF | TGTGCCAGTAGTATAGTGGCAACCCGGGGCAATGAGCAGTTCTTC
TRBJ2-2 | 14 | TRBD2 | NA | TRBV29-1 | CSVEDWGGTGELFF | TGCAGCGTTGAAGACTGGGGGGGCACCGGGGAGCTGTTTTTT
TRBJ2-7 | 15 | NA | few | TRBV19 | CASSIARGSIYEQYF | TGTGCCAGTAGTATCGCACGGGGGAGTATCTACGAGCAGTACTTC